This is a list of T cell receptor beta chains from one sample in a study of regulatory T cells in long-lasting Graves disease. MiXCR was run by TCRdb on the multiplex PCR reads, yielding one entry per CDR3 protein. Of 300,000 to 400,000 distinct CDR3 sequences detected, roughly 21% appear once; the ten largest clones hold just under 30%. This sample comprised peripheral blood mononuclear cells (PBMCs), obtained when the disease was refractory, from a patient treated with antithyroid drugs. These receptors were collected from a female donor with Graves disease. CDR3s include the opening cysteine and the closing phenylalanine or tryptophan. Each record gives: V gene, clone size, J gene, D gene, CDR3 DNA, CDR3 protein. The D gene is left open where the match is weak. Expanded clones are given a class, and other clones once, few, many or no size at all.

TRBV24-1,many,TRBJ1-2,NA,TGTGCCACCAGTGATTCACAGGGTCTTGGGGTCTATGGCTACACCTTC,CATSDSQGLGVYGYTF
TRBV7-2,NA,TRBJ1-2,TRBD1,TGTGCCAGCAGCCGCATGACAGGGCAGCGAGGCTACACCTTC,CASSRMTGQRGYTF
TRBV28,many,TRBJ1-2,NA,TGTGCCAGCAGTAATTCCTATGGCTACACCTTC,CASSNSYGYTF
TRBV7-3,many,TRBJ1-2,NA,TGTGCCAGCAGCCAGGGACCGTTCGATATTTGGGGCTACACCTTC,CASSQGPFDIWGYTF
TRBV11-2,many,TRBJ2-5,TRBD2,TGTGCCAGCAGACCCGGGGGGACAGAGACCCAGTACTTC,CASRPGGTETQYF
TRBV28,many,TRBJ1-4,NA,TGTGCCAGCAGTTCCCTTGAGTCAACTAATGAAAAACTGTTTTTT,CASSSLESTNEKLFF
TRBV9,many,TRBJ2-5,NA,TGTGCCAGCAGCGTAGGGGCAGGGCACCTCCAAGAGACCCAGTACTTC,CASSVGAGHLQETQYF
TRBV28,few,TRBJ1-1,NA,TGTGCCACCCGAGGGGGACTCATGAACACTGAAGCTTTCTTT,CATRGGLMNTEAFF
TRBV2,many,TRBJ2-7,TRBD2,TGTGCCAGCAGTGACCCGGGGGGGGACGGCTACGAGCAGTACTTC,CASSDPGGDGYEQYF
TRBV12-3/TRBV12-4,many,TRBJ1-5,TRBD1,TGTGCCAGCAGTTTAGATACAGGGGGAGTAGGCAGACAGCCCCAGCATTTT,CASSLDTGGVGRQPQHF
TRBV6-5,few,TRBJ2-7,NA,TGTGCCAGCAGTTACTCCGGCAGGGGAGCCTACGAGCAGTACTTC,CASSYSGRGAYEQYF
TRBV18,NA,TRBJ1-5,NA,TGTGCCAGCTCAGGGACCGGGGGCCATCAGCCCCAGCATTTT,CASSGTGGHQPQHF
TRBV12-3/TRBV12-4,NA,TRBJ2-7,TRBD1,TGTGCCAGCAGTTTTTCCGGACAGGGTATCTACGAGCAGTACTTC,CASSFSGQGIYEQYF
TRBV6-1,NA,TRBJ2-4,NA,TGTGCCAGCAGTGGCCCACAGAGGGCCAAAAACATTCAGTACTTC,CASSGPQRAKNIQYF
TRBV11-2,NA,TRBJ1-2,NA,TGTGCCAGCAGTAACCTGGGCCCGAACTATGGCTACACCTTC,CASSNLGPNYGYTF
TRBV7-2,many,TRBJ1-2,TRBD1,TGTGCCAGCAGCCGACACGGACAGGCGGCCCCTTATGGCTACACCTTC,CASSRHGQAAPYGYTF
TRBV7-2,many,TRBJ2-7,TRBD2,TGTGCCAGCAGCGCTATCCGACTAGCGGACTACGAGCAGTACTTC,CASSAIRLADYEQYF
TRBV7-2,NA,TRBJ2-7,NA,TGTGCCAGCAGCTTAGGGATTGGGGCACGGAGAACAACCTACGAGCAGTACTTC,CASSLGIGARRTTYEQYF
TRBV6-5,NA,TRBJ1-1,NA,TGTGCCAGCAGTTATTTGGGGAGGGGGGGCACTGAAGCTTTCTTT,CASSYLGRGGTEAFF
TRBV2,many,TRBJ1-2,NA,TGTGCCAGCTCCCGGGGCCCCCTGACATCCACTAACTATGGCTACACCTTC,CASSRGPLTSTNYGYTF
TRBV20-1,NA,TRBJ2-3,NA,TGCAGTGCTAGTCAGCGGGCACGCACAGATACGCAGTATTTT,CSASQRARTDTQYF
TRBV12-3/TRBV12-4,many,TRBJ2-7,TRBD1,TGTGCCAGCAGTTTAGCTTCCGGGACAGGGCGGGAGCAGTACTTC,CASSLASGTGREQYF
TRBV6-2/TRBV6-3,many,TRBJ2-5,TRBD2,TGTGCCAGCAGTTTTAGCGGGGGAGATAAAGAGACCCAGTACTTC,CASSFSGGDKETQYF
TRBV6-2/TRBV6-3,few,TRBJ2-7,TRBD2,TGTGCCAGCAGTTACCGGCTAGCGGGAGGGGACCCCTACGAGCAGTACTTC,CASSYRLAGGDPYEQYF
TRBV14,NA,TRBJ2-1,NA,TGTGCCAGCAGCCAAGGTTTAGCGCAGGGACGGAATGAGCAGTTCTTC,CASSQGLAQGRNEQFF
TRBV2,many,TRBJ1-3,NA,TGTGCCAGCAAAAGGGGAAGTGGGGAGCCAGCGGCTGGAAACACCATATATTTT,CASKRGSGEPAAGNTIYF
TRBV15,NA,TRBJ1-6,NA,TGTGCCACCGGTGATAATTCACCCCTCCACTTT,CATGDNSPLHF
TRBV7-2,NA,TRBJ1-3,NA,TGTGCCAGCAGCTTAAGGGGGGGGATTTCTTCTGGAAACACCATATATTTT,CASSLRGGISSGNTIYF
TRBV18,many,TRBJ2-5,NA,TGTGCCAGCTCATTCAGCCTACAAGAGACCCAGTACTTC,CASSFSLQETQYF
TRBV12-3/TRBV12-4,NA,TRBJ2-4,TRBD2,TGTGCCAGCAGTGAGTTACGGGAGGGGTATAAAAACATTCAGTACTTC,CASSELREGYKNIQYF
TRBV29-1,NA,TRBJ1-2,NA,TGCAGCGCCCTGCCCATAAGGGGACCTAACTATGGCTACACCTTC,CSALPIRGPNYGYTF
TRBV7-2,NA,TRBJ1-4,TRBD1,TGTGCCAGCAGCTTAGGCCCCACAGGGGTAACTAATGAAAAACTGTTTTTT,CASSLGPTGVTNEKLFF
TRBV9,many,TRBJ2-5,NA,TGTGCCAGCAGCACTCTGGGGGGACAAGAGACCCAGTACTTC,CASSTLGGQETQYF
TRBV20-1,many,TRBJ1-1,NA,TGCAGTGCTAGCCGTACCGGGAGTGAAGCTTTCTTT,CSASRTGSEAFF
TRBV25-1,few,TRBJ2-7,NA,TGTGCCAGCTCCAATAGCGAGAGGTACTTC,CASSNSERYF
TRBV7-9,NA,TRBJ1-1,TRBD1,TGTGCCAGCTCCAGGAGGGCGGACAGGGACAAACGAGCTTTCTTT,CASSRRADRDKRAFF
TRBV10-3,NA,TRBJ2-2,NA,TGTGCCATCAGTGAGTCGACAACAGGGCTATCCGGGGAGCTGTTTTTT,CAISESTTGLSGELFF
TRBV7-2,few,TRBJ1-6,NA,TGTGCCAGCAGCCCTACACGGGGGGTTGGGGCCCTCCACTTT,CASSPTRGVGALHF
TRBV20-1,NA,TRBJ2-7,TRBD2,TGCAGTGCTGACCCGCGAGTAGCGGGAGCCTTTTCCTACGAGCAGTACTTC,CSADPRVAGAFSYEQYF
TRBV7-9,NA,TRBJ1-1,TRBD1,TGTGCCAGCAGCGGACAGGGAGGGGGGGGAGCTTTCTTT,CASSGQGGGGAFF
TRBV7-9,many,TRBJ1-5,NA,TGTGCCAGCAGCGGTTCCCCACACCGCAATCAGCCCCAGCATTTT,CASSGSPHRNQPQHF
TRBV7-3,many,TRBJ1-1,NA,TGTGCCAGCAGCTTAAATAGGGACGGGCCCACTGAAGCTTTCTTT,CASSLNRDGPTEAFF
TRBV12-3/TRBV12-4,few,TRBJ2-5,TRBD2,TGTGCCAGCAGCCCGGGCTGGAGTAGCGGGTTTAGGGAGACCCAGTACTTC,CASSPGWSSGFRETQYF
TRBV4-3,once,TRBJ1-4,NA,TGCGCCAGCAGCCCACGGCCGGGGAGAGAAAAACTGTTTTTT,CASSPRPGREKLFF
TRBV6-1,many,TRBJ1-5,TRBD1,TGTGCCAGCAGCCCCTCCAGGGGGCCTAGCCAGCCCCAGCATTTT,CASSPSRGPSQPQHF
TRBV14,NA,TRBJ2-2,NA,TGTGCCAGCAGCCCGTTAGACAGGAGTACCGGGGAGCTGTTTTTT,CASSPLDRSTGELFF
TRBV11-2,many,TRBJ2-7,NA,TGTGCCAGCAGCTTACGCTACGGGACCAACTACGAGCAGTACTTC,CASSLRYGTNYEQYF
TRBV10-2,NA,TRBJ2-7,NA,TGCGCCAGCAGTCACGGGATCACAGGGTCCTACGAGCAGTACTTC,CASSHGITGSYEQYF
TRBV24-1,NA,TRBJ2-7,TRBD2,TGTGCCACCAGTGAAGCGGGACCCTCCTACGAGCAGTACTTC,CATSEAGPSYEQYF
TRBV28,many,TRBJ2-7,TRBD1,TGTGCCAGCAGTTCGGGGACAGGGGTCTCCTACGAGCAGTACTTC,CASSSGTGVSYEQYF